These T cell receptor beta chains were read from a single sample in a study of cytomegalovirus exposure and HLA in healthy donors. Generated by immunoSEQ multiplex PCR, the TCRdb table keeps only in-frame clones and is missing some. The data contain around 190,000 clones, around three quarters of them singletons. Sequencing was carried out using PBMCs. Receptor source: a woman in her 40s in good health and CMV-seronegative. The CDR3 runs from the conserved cysteine through the conserved F or W. Each record gives: D gene, V gene, J gene, clone size, CDR3 DNA, CDR3 protein. A D gene is named only where the DNA matches it firmly. Some rows have no size entry. The others give once, few or many, or a class for an expanded clone.

NA	TRBV5-6	TRBJ1-1	NA	TGTGCCAGCAATTCCCCTTCAGGGGCCGACAGGTACACTGAAGCTTTCTTT	CASNSPSGADRYTEAFF
NA	TRBV7-9	TRBJ2-6	few	TGTGCTCAGGGCTCTGGGGCCAACGTCCTGACTTTC	CAQGSGANVLTF
NA	TRBV5-6	TRBJ1-2	NA	TGTGCCAGCAGCTTGCGGAGGGCCGGCTATGGCTACACCTTC	CASSLRRAGYGYTF
NA	TRBV14	TRBJ2-3	once	TGTGCCAGCAGCCAAGTCGGGGGACCCACAGATACGCAGTATTTT	CASSQVGGPTDTQYF
TRBD1	TRBV5-6	TRBJ2-1	NA	TGTGCCAGCAGCTTATCGGGACAGGGGATCGGGCAGTTCTTC	CASSLSGQGIGQFF
NA	TRBV6-1	TRBJ2-1	NA	TGTGCCAGCACGGGGGTAAGCTCCTACAATGAGCAGTTCTTC	CASTGVSSYNEQFF
NA	TRBV29-1	TRBJ2-5	NA	TGCAGCGGGTCAGCCGGGAGAGGGGAGACCCAGTACTTC	CSGSAGRGETQYF
NA	TRBV28	TRBJ2-6	few	TGTGCCAGCAGTTTCGAGGGCTCTGGGGCCAACGTCCTGACTTTC	CASSFEGSGANVLTF
NA	TRBV6-1	TRBJ2-7	NA	TGTGCCAGCAGTTATACAGGGTCGTACGAGCAGTACTTC	CASSYTGSYEQYF
NA	TRBV2	TRBJ1-5	NA	TGTGCCAGCAGTCCGGACAGAAATAGCAATCAGCCCCAGCATTTT	CASSPDRNSNQPQHF
NA	TRBV29-1	TRBJ2-3	few	TGCAGCGCCTCCTCGGATACGCAGTATTTT	CSASSDTQYF
TRBD1	TRBV4-2	TRBJ1-1	NA	TGTGCCAGCAGCCAAGACCGGACAGGGGACGCTGAAGCTTTCTTT	CASSQDRTGDAEAFF
NA	TRBV4-1	TRBJ1-2	few	TGCGCCAGCACTGGACAGCGGCACTATGGCTACACCTTC	CASTGQRHYGYTF
TRBD2	TRBV7-6	TRBJ2-5	once	TGTGCCAGCAGCTTTCTAGCGGCGCAAGAGACCCAGTACTTC	CASSFLAAQETQYF
NA	TRBV19	TRBJ1-1	NA	TGTGCCAGTAGTATAGGTGGAAGCGGGGTAGGGGCTTTCTTT	CASSIGGSGVGAFF
TRBD1	TRBV25-1	TRBJ1-3	NA	TGTGCCAGCAGAAGACAGGGTTCTGGAAACACCATATATTTT	CASRRQGSGNTIYF
NA	TRBV10-1	TRBJ2-1	NA	TGCGCCAGCAGTGTTGCAGGAGGGAATGAGCAGTTCTTC	CASSVAGGNEQFF
NA	TRBV19	TRBJ1-1	NA	TGTGCCAGTAGTATCGCCAGGGGATCCACTGAAGCTTTCTTT	CASSIARGSTEAFF
TRBD2	TRBV28	TRBJ2-1	once	TGTGCCAGCCCCCCGGCGGGGGGCGGGTACAATGAGCAGTTCTTC	CASPPAGGGYNEQFF
NA	TRBV5-4	TRBJ2-3	NA	TGTGCCAGCAGCCCCTCAGTGGCAGATACGCAGTATTTT	CASSPSVADTQYF
TRBD1	TRBV7-2	TRBJ1-5	NA	TGTGCCAGCAGCTTGAGGACAGGGGAGGGGCAGCCCCAGCATTTT	CASSLRTGEGQPQHF
NA	TRBV2	TRBJ1-5	once	TGTGCCAGCATGGGGGGGGCCGTACAGCCCCAGCATTTT	CASMGGAVQPQHF
NA	TRBV5-1	TRBJ1-2	NA	TGCGCCAGCAGCTTGAACCAGGCGGGCGCCTATGGCTACACCTTC	CASSLNQAGAYGYTF
NA	TRBV19	TRBJ2-6	once	TGTGCCAGTAGTATGAGCTCGGGGTCTGGGGCCAACGTCCTGACTTTC	CASSMSSGSGANVLTF
TRBD2	TRBV15	TRBJ2-1	once	TGTGCCACCAGCAGCATCGAGCGAGCGGGACTAGCGAACAATGAGCAGTTCTTC	CATSSIERAGLANNEQFF
NA	TRBV4-1	TRBJ1-5	NA	TGCGCCAGCAGCCAAGTTCGGAATCAGCCCCAGCATTTT	CASSQVRNQPQHF
TRBD1	TRBV5-1	TRBJ2-7	NA	TGCGCCAGCAGCGGGGACAGGGTCGGCGAGCAGTACTTC	CASSGDRVGEQYF
NA	TRBV27	TRBJ1-2	NA	TGTGCCAGCAGTCCTCTAGAAACAGGGTATGGCTACACCTTC	CASSPLETGYGYTF
TRBD1	TRBV7-6	TRBJ2-5	NA	TGTGCCAGCAGCTCCTCCGGGACAGGGCAAGAGACCCAGTACTTC	CASSSSGTGQETQYF
NA	TRBV7-6	TRBJ2-7	NA	TGTGCCAGCAGCTTACAGTGGGGAGGGGGATTGAACGAGCAGTACTTC	CASSLQWGGGLNEQYF
TRBD2	TRBV30	TRBJ2-5	NA	TGTGCCTGGAGTGTACCCCGGGACTATCAAGAGACCCAGTACTTC	CAWSVPRDYQETQYF
NA	TRBV30	TRBJ1-1	few	TGTGCCTGGAGTGTACTAATACAAGCTGAAGCTTTCTTT	CAWSVLIQAEAFF
NA	TRBV6-1	TRBJ1-2	NA	TGTGCCAGCAGGAGAGATAACTATGGCTACACCTTC	CASRRDNYGYTF
NA	TRBV2	TRBJ1-5	NA	TGTGCCAGCAGTGAAGGGTACAGTAGCAATCAGCCCCAGCATTTT	CASSEGYSSNQPQHF
NA	TRBV27	TRBJ2-2	NA	TGTGCCAGCAGTTTAGTCTTCGGGGGGCCCGGGGAGCTGTTTTTT	CASSLVFGGPGELFF
NA	TRBV5-1	TRBJ2-7	NA	TGCGCCAGCAGCTTGGAAGCCGCCTACGAGCAGTACTTC	CASSLEAAYEQYF
TRBD1	TRBV7-6	TRBJ1-2	NA	TGTGCCAGCGCCAGAGGAGGGGGACAGAACTATGGCTACACCTTC	CASARGGGQNYGYTF
NA	TRBV5-6	TRBJ1-5	NA	TGTGCCAGCAGCTTGGAAGGGGAAGGTAGCAATCAGCCCCAGCATTTT	CASSLEGEGSNQPQHF
NA	TRBV9	TRBJ2-2	NA	TGTGCCAGCAGCGTAGACGGGGTGGACACCGGGGAGCTGTTTTTT	CASSVDGVDTGELFF
NA	TRBV4-1	TRBJ2-7	NA	TGCGCCAGCAGCCAACTACTGGCTAGTAAAGGCTCCTACGAGCAGTACTTC	CASSQLLASKGSYEQYF
TRBD1	TRBV29-1	TRBJ1-2	NA	TGCAGCGTTACGACAGGGTCGGGCTATGGCTACACCTTC	CSVTTGSGYGYTF